What follows describes a single T cell receptor beta chain. The data stem from a study of early T cells in non-severe SARS-CoV-2 infection. TCRdb passed the 5' RACE reads through MiXCR, listing each CDR3 protein once. Of 80,000 to 95,000 distinct CDR3 sequences in the sample, approximately 15% were seen once. Per germline, CDR1 ENHRY and CDR2 SYGVKD. The CDR3 is 11 amino acids. The V end lost 3 bases, the J end lost 2 bases, and 2 bases lay between the germline ends. This receptor was identified in an adult who was a healthcare worker with PCR-confirmed SARS-CoV-2 infection or an uninfected control (not recorded which). The specimen sequenced was whole blood. The chain combines TRBV10-3 with TRBJ2-7; D is uncertain. Here the CDR3 reads CAISDTYEQYF. DNA for the CDR3: TGTGCCATCAGTGACACCTACGAGCAGTACTTC.